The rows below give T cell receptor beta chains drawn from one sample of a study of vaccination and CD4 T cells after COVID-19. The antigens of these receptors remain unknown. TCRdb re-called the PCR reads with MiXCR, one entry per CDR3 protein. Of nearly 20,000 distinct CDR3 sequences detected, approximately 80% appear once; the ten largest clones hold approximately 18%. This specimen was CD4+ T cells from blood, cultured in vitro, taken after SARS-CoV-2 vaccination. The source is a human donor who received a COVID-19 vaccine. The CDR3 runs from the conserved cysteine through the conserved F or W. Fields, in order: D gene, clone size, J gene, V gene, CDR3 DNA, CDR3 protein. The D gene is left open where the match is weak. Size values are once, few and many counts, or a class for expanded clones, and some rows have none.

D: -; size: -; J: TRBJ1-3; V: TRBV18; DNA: TGTGCCAGCTCACGGTTGGTGGGAGATGCCTCTGGAAACACCATATATTTT; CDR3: CASSRLVGDASGNTIYF
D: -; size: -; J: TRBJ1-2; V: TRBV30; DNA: TGTGCCTGGAGTGTACTGACGGACCCTTTTAACTATGGCTACACCTTC; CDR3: CAWSVLTDPFNYGYTF
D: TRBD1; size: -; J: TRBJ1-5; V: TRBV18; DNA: TGTGCCAGCTCACTGGACAGGGTGGGCAATCAGCCCCAGCATTTT; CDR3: CASSLDRVGNQPQHF
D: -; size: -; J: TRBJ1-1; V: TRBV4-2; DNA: TGTGCCAGCAGCCAAGGAGGGGGGAAGGGTACTGAAGCTTTCTTT; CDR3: CASSQGGGKGTEAFF
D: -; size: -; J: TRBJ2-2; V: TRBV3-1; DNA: TGTGCCAGCAGCCATAGCAGGAACACCGGGGAGCTGTTTTTT; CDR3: CASSHSRNTGELFF
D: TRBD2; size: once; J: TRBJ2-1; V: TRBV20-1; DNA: TGCAGTGCTAGGGCCGAGCGGGGATACAATGAGCAGTTCTTC; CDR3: CSARAERGYNEQFF
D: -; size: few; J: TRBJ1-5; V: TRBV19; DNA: TGTGCCAGTAGTACCGACGCATTTGAACAGCCCCAGCATTTT; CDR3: CASSTDAFEQPQHF
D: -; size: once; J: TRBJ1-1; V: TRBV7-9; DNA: TGTGCCAGCTGGGGTGCGGGATCCGAAGCTTTCTTT; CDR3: CASWGAGSEAFF
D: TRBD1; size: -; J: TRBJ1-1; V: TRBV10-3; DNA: TGTGCCATCAGCCTGGGACAGGGGTTGAACACTGAAGCTTTCTTT; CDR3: CAISLGQGLNTEAFF
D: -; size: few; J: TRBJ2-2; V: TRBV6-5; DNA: TGTGCCAGCAGTTCCTCGGGGCCGGACGGCACCGGGGAGCTGTTTTTT; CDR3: CASSSSGPDGTGELFF